Listed here are 19 T cell receptor beta chains from one sample, sequenced in a study of PD-1 blockade in classical Hodgkin lymphoma. Time point defined: cycle 4 day 1 (C4D1), after 5 to 7 weeks of nivolumab. Every patient was affected by relapse after autologous stem cell transplantation, while exposure to brentuximab vedotin was not uniform. Profiled with immunoSEQ multiplex PCR; TCRdb holds only in-frame clones, not every one. The table shows 50,000 to 65,000 clones, with over 85% occurring only once. Sequencing used peripheral blood mononuclear cells (PBMCs), obtained before the fourth cycle of nivolumab. These receptors all stem from a human donor with classical Hodgkin lymphoma.

The chain uses TRBV5-4 and TRBJ2-2, with 11 bases that match TRBD2. The CDR3 has 16 amino acids. Germline V gene lookup returns CDR1 SGHNT and CDR2 YYREEE (reference sequence). J gave up 6 bases and V 2 bases, and 6 bases lay outside the gene matches. Written as DNA, the CDR3 is TGTGCCAGCAGCTTCCCTAGCGGGGGGTTGGCCGGGGAGCTGTTTTTT. Its protein is CASSFPSGGLAGELFF.

The chain couples TRBV10-1 to TRBJ2-1; 10 bases are shared with TRBD2. Germline V gene sequence: CDR1 WNHNN, CDR2 SYGVQD (reference sequence). Trimming took 3 bases from V and 9 from J; bases not matched to a gene: 5. There are 14 residues in the CDR3. CDR3 sequence: CASSEAGGFGEQFF. CDR3 sequence (DNA): TGCGCCAGCAGTGAAGCGGGAGGGTTTGGTGAGCAGTTCTTC.

The J gene is TRBJ1-2, the V gene TRBV18, with D hard to call. With 2 bases removed from V and 4 bases from J, the gap between germline ends came to 8 bases. CDR1 and CDR2 from the germline V gene are KGHSH and LQKENI. The CDR3 has 13 residues. The CDR3 loop reads CASSPVPGYGYTF. The CDR3 nucleotides read TGTGCCAGCTCACCAGTACCAGGCTATGGCTACACCTTC.

V gene TRBV5-1 combines with J gene TRBJ1-1, with D hard to call. CDR3 length: 14 amino acids. Germline V gene sequence: CDR1 SGHRS, CDR2 YFSETQ. V dropped 1 base and J dropped 1 base, with 8 bases sitting between them. This CDR3 reads CASSLSGPNTEAFF. In DNA, the CDR3 is TGCGCCAGCAGCTTGTCGGGCCCGAACACTGAAGCTTTCTTT.

This sequence joins TRBV6-1 and TRBJ2-5; D gene ambiguous. Trimming cost V 7 bases and J 10 bases, with 13 bases left between them. The CDR3 is 11 amino acids. Germline-derived CDR1 and CDR2 are MNHNS and SASEGT. The CDR3 DNA reads TGTGCCAGCAAGGCAACACTGTGCCAGTACTTC. It yields the protein CASKATLCQYF.

V is TRBV5-6 and J is TRBJ2-1; unclear D gene. V was pared by 5 bases and J by 8 bases, with 11 bases between. CDR1 and CDR2 (germline): SGHDT, YYEEEE. The CDR3 is made up of 12 amino acids. CDR3 residues: CASSYRADEQFF. CDR3 DNA sequence: TGTGCCAGCAGTTATCGAGCCGATGAGCAGTTCTTC. Drawing the rest from reference TRBV5-6 and TRBJ2-1, the complete variable domain is DAGVTQSPTHLIKTRGQQVTLRCSPKSGHDTVSWYQQALGQGPQFIFQYYEEEERQRGNFPDRFSGHQFPNYSSELNVNALLLGDSALYLCASSYRADEQFFGPGTRLTVL.

The genes are TRBV27 and TRBJ1-5; D may be TRBD1 (6 bases). The germline gives CDR1 MNHEY, CDR2 SMNVEV (reference sequence). CDR3 length: 15 residues. Trimming took 5 bases from V and 2 from J, leaving 13 bases between them. CDR3 DNA sequence: TGTGCCAGCAGTACAGGGACTGATGGCAATCAGCCCCAGCATTTT. This encodes CASSTGTDGNQPQHF.

CDR3 nucleotide sequence: TGTGCCAGCAGCGATCCGGGACAGGGTATCTACGAGCAGTACTTC. Protein sequence: CASSDPGQGIYEQYF. The rearrangement uses TRBV27 and TRBJ2-7, with 9 bases matching TRBD1. The germline V gene has CDR1 MNHEY and CDR2 SMNVEV (reference sequence). CDR3 length: 15 amino acids. V lost 6 bases, J lost 3 bases, and 9 bases stayed unmatched.

The chain carries TRBV19 and TRBJ2-7, with 11 bases that match TRBD2. The CDR3 totals 15 residues. V shed 6 bases and J 3 bases; nucleotides not matched to a gene: 7. The germline V gene encodes CDR1 LNHDA and CDR2 SQIVND (reference sequence). The CDR3 here is CASSLGTSGYYEQYF. Here the CDR3 DNA reads TGTGCCAGTAGCCTAGGGACTAGCGGTTACTACGAGCAGTACTTC.

The genes are TRBV7-9 and TRBJ2-4; 11 bases map to TRBD2. The V and J ends lost 1 base and 14 bases, in that order; junction bases with no gene match: 7. The CDR3 has 14 residues. CDR1 is SEHNR and CDR2 is FQNEAQ in the germline V gene (reference sequence). The chain's CDR3 is CASSLGGLAGGKYF. The CDR3 DNA reads TGTGCCAGCAGCTTAGGAGGCCTAGCGGGGGGAAAGTACTTC.

The rearrangement joins TRBV7-9 to TRBJ2-7; 7 positions match TRBD1. The CDR3 loop spans 12 amino acids. Germline V gene data show CDR1 as SEHNR and CDR2 as FQNEAQ (reference sequence). V lost 5 bases and J lost 6; bases outside the gene matches: 4. The CDR3: CASSPTGSEQYF. CDR3 in DNA: TGTGCCAGCAGCCCGACAGGGAGCGAGCAGTACTTC.

This chain uses TRBV6-4 with TRBJ1-1; no clear D. V lost 5 bases and J lost 10, with 11 bases in between. There are 11 residues in the CDR3. Germline CDR1 reads MRHNA; CDR2 reads SNTAGT. The CDR3: CASSSESRAFF. CDR3 coding DNA: TGTGCCAGCAGTTCGGAGTCTCGAGCTTTCTTT.

The CDR3 DNA reads TGTGCTAGTGGTAACCCGACAGGGGTCGCCACCGGGGAGCTGTTTTTT. It is translated as CASGNPTGVATGELFF. The V gene is TRBV12-5, the J gene TRBJ2-2, with 8 positions matching TRBD1. V shed 5 bases and J 4 bases; nucleotides not matched to a gene: 9. The CDR3 contains 16 residues. Germline CDR1 reads LGHNT; CDR2 reads FRNRAP.

The genes are TRBV27 and TRBJ1-1, with 11 bases matching TRBD1. The CDR3 runs 14 residues. J gave up 5 bases and V 5 bases, and 4 bases lay outside the gene matches. Germline CDR1 reads MNHEY; CDR2 reads SMNVEV (reference sequence). The CDR3 bases are TGTGCCAGCAGTCCGGGGACAGGGGGGACTGAAGCTTTCTTT. Translating gives CASSPGTGGTEAFF.

This chain links TRBV6-1 with TRBJ1-4; no firm D call. Trimming left V 7 bases short and J 4 bases short, with 10 bases between. Germline-derived CDR1 and CDR2 are MNHNS and SASEGT. The CDR3 is 13 residues long. The CDR3 here is CASKETGNEKLFF. The CDR3 DNA is TGTGCCAGCAAGGAGACGGGTAATGAAAAACTGTTTTTT.

The chain recombines TRBV27 with TRBJ2-7, with 7 nucleotides matching TRBD1. With V trimmed by 2 bases and J by 2 bases, 15 bases remained unmatched. The CDR3 loop spans 18 amino acids. CDR1 and CDR2 (germline): MNHEY, SMNVEV (reference sequence). The CDR3 nucleotides read TGTGCCAGCAGTTTAACCCCTTCCTCGACAGGGTTGGCCTACGAGCAGTACTTC. This encodes CASSLTPSSTGLAYEQYF.

The chain links TRBV29-1 to TRBJ2-7, with D perhaps matching TRBD1 or TRBD2 (6 bases each). This CDR3 has 12 residues. V shed 6 bases and J shed 4 bases, with 13 bases lying between them. Germline values: CDR1 SQVTM, CDR2 ANQGSEA. CDR3 residues: CSVAEGVYEQYF. For the CDR3, the DNA is TGCAGCGTCGCGGAGGGGGTGTACGAGCAGTACTTC.

The chain links TRBV27 to TRBJ2-1, with 8 nucleotides matching TRBD2. Trimming cost V 3 bases and J 4 bases; bases outside gene matches: 5. CDR3 length: 15 amino acids. Per the germline V gene, CDR1 is MNHEY and CDR2 is SMNVEV (reference sequence). This CDR3 reads CASSFGAGDYNEQFF. The CDR3 nucleotides are TGTGCCAGCAGTTTTGGAGCGGGGGATTACAATGAGCAGTTCTTC.

This clone was seen more than once but under ten times. The CDR3 DNA follows: TGTGCCAGCAGTTCTAGGCTAGCGGGGCACGAGCAGTACTTC. Its protein product is CASSSRLAGHEQYF. The chain couples TRBV27 to TRBJ2-7; 9 positions match TRBD2. The CDR3 runs 14 residues. Germline V gene sequence: CDR1 MNHEY, CDR2 SMNVEV (reference sequence). The V segment lost 4 bases and the J segment 5 bases; nucleotides outside the gene matches: 6.